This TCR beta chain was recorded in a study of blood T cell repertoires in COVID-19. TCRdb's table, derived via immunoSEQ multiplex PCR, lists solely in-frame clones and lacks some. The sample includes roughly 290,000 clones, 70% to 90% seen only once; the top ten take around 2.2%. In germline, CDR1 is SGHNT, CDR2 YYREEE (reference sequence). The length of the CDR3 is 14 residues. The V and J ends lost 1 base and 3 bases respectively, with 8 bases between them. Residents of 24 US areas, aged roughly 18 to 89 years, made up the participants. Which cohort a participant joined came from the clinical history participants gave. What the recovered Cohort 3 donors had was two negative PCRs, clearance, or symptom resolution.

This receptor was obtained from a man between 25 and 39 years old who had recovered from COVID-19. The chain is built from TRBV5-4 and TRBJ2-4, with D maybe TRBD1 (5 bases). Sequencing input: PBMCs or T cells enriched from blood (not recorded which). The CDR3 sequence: CASSLSGFKNIQYF. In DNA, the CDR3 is TGTGCCAGCAGCTTGTCAGGGTTCAAAAACATTCAGTACTTC.